A selection of T cell receptor beta chains follows, all from one sample in a study of control samples from healthy donors and cancer patients. The data were produced by immunoSEQ multiplex PCR, yet TCRdb's version contains in-frame clones alone and is incomplete. The table has around 130,000 clones, about 90% seen once. Sequences were obtained from PBMCs. Receptors were obtained from a middle-aged man with head and neck cancer. CDR3s include the opening cysteine and the closing phenylalanine or tryptophan. The D gene is left open where the match is weak. Not every row has a clone size; where given, it reads once, few, many or a size class.

j_call	v_call	d_call	clone_size	cdr3_nt	cdr3_aa
TRBJ2-3	TRBV19	-	-	TGTGCCAGTAGAACGGACAGCGACCCTTTGGCTACGCAGTATTTT	CASRTDSDPLATQYF
TRBJ2-3	TRBV5-4	-	-	TGTGCCAGCAGCTTGGGGGGTGGCAGGGACACAGATACGCAGTATTTT	CASSLGGGRDTDTQYF
TRBJ2-7	TRBV19	TRBD2	-	TGTGCCAGTAAAATAACTAGCGGTTTTGCCGAGCAGTACTTC	CASKITSGFAEQYF
TRBJ2-2	TRBV6-6	-	-	TGTGCCAGCAGTTACTCGACGGGTAACACCGGGGAGCTGTTTTTT	CASSYSTGNTGELFF
TRBJ2-1	TRBV19	-	-	TGTGCCAGTAGTATAGATCCCGGGACACACACCTACAATGAGCAGTTCTTC	CASSIDPGTHTYNEQFF
TRBJ1-2	TRBV21-1	-	-	TGTGCCAGCATTGAACCTCCTCGGGACAGAACCTCTTACTATGGCTACACCTTC	CASIEPPRDRTSYYGYTF
TRBJ2-7	TRBV13	-	-	TGTGCCAGCAGCCGACCCTCATACACCGAGCAGTACTTC	CASSRPSYTEQYF
TRBJ2-7	TRBV28	-	-	TGTGCCAGCAGTTTAAACGGGGGCGCAAAACAGTACTTC	CASSLNGGAKQYF
TRBJ1-2	TRBV7-9	-	once	TGTGCCAGCAGCTCTTCGGTTGGTGGCTACACCTTC	CASSSSVGGYTF
TRBJ2-7	TRBV4-2	-	-	TGTGCCAGCAGCCCCCCTCGACGGGACAAGTACGAGCAGTACTTC	CASSPPRRDKYEQYF
TRBJ2-7	TRBV27	TRBD2	-	TGTGCCAGCAGCCGCAGCTCCTGGACTAGCGGGAGGGCCTACGAGCAGTACTTC	CASSRSSWTSGRAYEQYF
TRBJ2-1	TRBV29-1	-	-	TGCAGCGTTGAAGATCGGCCCAGGGATGGGGTCTACAATGAGCAGTTCTTC	CSVEDRPRDGVYNEQFF
TRBJ2-3	TRBV19	-	-	TGTGCCAGTAGTCTCAGACCTGGGGATACGCAGTATTTT	CASSLRPGDTQYF
TRBJ2-7	TRBV20-1	-	once	TGCAGTGCTAGAGTTATCAACGAGCAGTACTTC	CSARVINEQYF
TRBJ2-7	TRBV6-5	-	-	TGTGCCAGCAGTCCCCGGGACGGATACGAGCAGTACTTC	CASSPRDGYEQYF
TRBJ1-2	TRBV27	-	once	TGTGCCAGCAGTTTAGAGGCAGGACTTCCTAACTATGGCTACACCTTC	CASSLEAGLPNYGYTF
TRBJ1-1	TRBV7-8	TRBD1	-	TGTGCCAGCGGCTTCGGACAGGGTAACACTGAAGCTTTCTTT	CASGFGQGNTEAFF
TRBJ1-6	TRBV27	-	few	TGTGCCAGCAGTTGGCTAATTAATTCACCCCTCCACTTT	CASSWLINSPLHF
TRBJ2-5	TRBV3-1/TRBV3-2	-	-	TGTGCCAGCAGCCAAGGGGGGGAGGAAGAGACCCAGTACTTC	CASSQGGEEETQYF
TRBJ1-5	TRBV28	-	-	TGTGCCAGCGGGGAACAGGGTAGCGGCAATCAGCCCCAGCATTTT	CASGEQGSGNQPQHF
TRBJ2-2	TRBV20-1	TRBD2	-	TGCAGTGCTAGTAACCCCGTACTAGCGGGAGGATCGAACACCGGGGAGCTGTTTTTT	CSASNPVLAGGSNTGELFF
TRBJ2-7	TRBV7-2	-	few	TGTGCCAGCAGCTTAAATTACGCCCAGACTCTAAGCTTC	CASSLNYAQTLSF
TRBJ2-1	TRBV5-8	-	-	TGTGCCAGCAGCTTAGGAGATAGCTCCTACAATGAGCAGTTCTTC	CASSLGDSSYNEQFF
TRBJ2-1	TRBV3-1/TRBV3-2	-	-	TGTGCCAGCAGCCAAGAGAGAGAAGCTTTATCCAATGAGCAGTTCTTC	CASSQEREALSNEQFF
TRBJ1-1	TRBV16	-	-	TGTGCCAGCAGCCAATTGGGCATGGTAGGGGGCACTGAAGCTTTCTTT	CASSQLGMVGGTEAFF
TRBJ1-2	TRBV7-9	-	once	TGTGCCAGCAGCCCCGACCCTGACTATGGCTACACCTTC	CASSPDPDYGYTF
TRBJ2-2	TRBV11-3	TRBD2	-	TGTGCCAGCAGCTCGACTAGCGGGAGGGCCGACACCGGGGAGCTGTTTTTT	CASSSTSGRADTGELFF
TRBJ2-1	TRBV19	TRBD1	-	TGTGCCAGTAGTTCGGACAGGCTCAATGAGCAGTTCTTC	CASSSDRLNEQFF
TRBJ1-1	TRBV19	TRBD1	-	TGTGCCAGTAGTCACAGGGGAGTGGACACTGAAGCTTTCTTT	CASSHRGVDTEAFF
TRBJ1-2	TRBV5-6	-	-	TGTGCCAGCAGCTGGGACGGGGGACTGAATGGCTACACCTTC	CASSWDGGLNGYTF
TRBJ2-7	TRBV6-5	-	-	TGTGCCAGCAAGATCAGCTACGAGCAGTACTTC	CASKISYEQYF
TRBJ1-5	TRBV24-1	-	-	TGTGCCACCGGGGGCGGGGCCGATAGCAATCAGCCCCAGCATTTT	CATGGGADSNQPQHF
TRBJ2-5	TRBV5-4	-	-	TGTGCCAGCAGCAACGGACCAAAGCGGAATCAAGAGACCCAGTACTTC	CASSNGPKRNQETQYF
TRBJ2-3	TRBV19	-	-	TGTGCCAGTAGTCCTCCGGGACGGCTTCGGGATACGCAGTATTTT	CASSPPGRLRDTQYF
TRBJ1-1	TRBV5-1	-	-	TGCGCCAGCAGATTCGCTTCGGACGTGGTCACTGAAGCTTTCTTT	CASRFASDVVTEAFF
TRBJ1-5	TRBV9	-	-	TGTGCCAGCAGCGTAGAGGGATCCAATCAGCCCCAGCATTTT	CASSVEGSNQPQHF
TRBJ2-7	TRBV6-5	-	-	TGTGCCAGCAGTTACTCCGGGGGGCGCATTTACGAGCAGTACTTC	CASSYSGGRIYEQYF